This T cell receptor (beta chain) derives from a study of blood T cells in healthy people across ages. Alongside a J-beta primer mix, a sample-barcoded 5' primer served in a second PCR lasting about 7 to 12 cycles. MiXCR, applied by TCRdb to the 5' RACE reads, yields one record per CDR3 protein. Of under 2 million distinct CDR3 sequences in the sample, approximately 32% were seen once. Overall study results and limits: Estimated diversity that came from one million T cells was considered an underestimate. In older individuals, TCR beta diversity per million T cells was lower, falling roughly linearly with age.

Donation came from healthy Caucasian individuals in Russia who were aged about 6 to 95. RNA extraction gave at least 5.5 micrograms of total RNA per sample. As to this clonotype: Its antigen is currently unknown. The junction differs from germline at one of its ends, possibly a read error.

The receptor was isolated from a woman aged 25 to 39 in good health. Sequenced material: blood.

CDR3 DNA: TGTGCCAGCAGGTTATCGGGACTAGCTTACGAGCAGTACTTC. It is translated as CASRLSGLAYEQYF. The V gene is TRBV27, the J gene TRBJ2-4, with 9 bases identical to TRBD2. The assigned J gene may be wrong: the sequence end matches TRBJ2-7 better. The CDR3 has 14 residues. CDR1 and CDR2 from the germline V gene are MNHEY and SMNVEV (reference sequence).